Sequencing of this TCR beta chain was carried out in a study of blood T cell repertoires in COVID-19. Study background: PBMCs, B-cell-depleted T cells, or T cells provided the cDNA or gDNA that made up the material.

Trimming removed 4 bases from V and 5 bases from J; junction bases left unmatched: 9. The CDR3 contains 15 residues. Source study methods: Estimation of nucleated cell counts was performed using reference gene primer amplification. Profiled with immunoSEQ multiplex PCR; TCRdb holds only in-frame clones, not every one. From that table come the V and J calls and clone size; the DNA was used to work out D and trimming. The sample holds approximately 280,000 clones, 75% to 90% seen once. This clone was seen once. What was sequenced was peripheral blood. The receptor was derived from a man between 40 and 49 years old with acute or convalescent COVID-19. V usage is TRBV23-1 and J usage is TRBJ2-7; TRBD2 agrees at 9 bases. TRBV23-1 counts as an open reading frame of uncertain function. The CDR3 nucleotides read TGCGCCAGCAGTCCTTACCCGGGACTAGCCCACGAGCAGTACTTC. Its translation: CASSPYPGLAHEQYF.